The 19 T cell receptor beta chains below were found in one sample sequenced in a study of T cell changes during pregnancy in multiple sclerosis. The repertoire was sequenced with immunoSEQ multiplex PCR; TCRdb's copy has only in-frame clones and lacks some. Of tens of thousands of clones in the sample, roughly nine tenths were seen once. The material sequenced was CD8+ T cells from peripheral blood mononuclear cells, taken before pregnancy. The receptors originated from a female donor with multiple sclerosis, enrolled in a pregnancy study.

The V and J genes are TRBV5-4 and TRBJ1-2, with 9 bases fitting TRBD1. This CDR3 region has 16 residues. The germline V gene has CDR1 SGHNT and CDR2 YYREEE (reference sequence). The ends lost 4 bases at V and 5 bases at J; junction bases unmatched: 12. The CDR3 reads CASSDKGQGNLYGYTF. In DNA form, the CDR3 reads TGTGCCAGCAGCGACAAGGGACAGGGAAATTTGTATGGCTACACCTTC.

The chain couples TRBV6-5 to TRBJ1-1; D ambiguous. The germline V gene encodes CDR1 MNHEY and CDR2 SVGAGI. V was shortened by 2 bases and J by 0 bases, with 7 bases between the two germline ends. The CDR3 loop spans 14 amino acids. This CDR3 reads CASSYEPLNTEAFF. As DNA, the CDR3 is TGTGCCAGCAGTTACGAGCCTCTGAACACTGAAGCTTTCTTT.

Here the CDR3 reads CASSLPWTSGGSNTGELFF. CDR3 coding DNA: TGTGCCAGCAGCTTACCTTGGACTAGCGGGGGATCAAACACCGGGGAGCTGTTTTTT. V and J are TRBV7-9 and TRBJ2-2, with 13 nucleotides matching TRBD2. V lost 2 bases to trimming and J lost 2 bases; unmatched junction nucleotides: 8. Germline assignment: CDR1 SEHNR and CDR2 FQNEAQ (reference sequence). This CDR3 has 19 amino acids.

This sequence joins TRBV13 and TRBJ1-4, with D perhaps matching TRBD1 (6 bases). The CDR3 runs to 15 residues. Germline V gene data show CDR1 as PRHDT and CDR2 as FYEKMQ (reference sequence). Between the trimmed V and J ends, which lost 5 bases and 8 bases, there was a span of 18 bases. The CDR3 DNA sequence: TGTGCCAGCAGCCTGATCACAGGGAGTAGGGAAAAACTGTTTTTT. This codes for CASSLITGSREKLFF. Looking up the rest from reference TRBV13 and TRBJ1-4 gives the full variable domain: AAGVIQSPRHLIKEKRETATLKCYPIPRHDTVYWYQQGPGQDPQFLISFYEKMQSDKGSIPDRFSAQQFSDYHSELNMSSLELGDSALYFCASSLITGSREKLFFGSGTQLSVL.

This clone was found once. The gene calls are TRBV19 and TRBJ1-5; TRBD1 agrees at 9 bases. The germline CDR1 and CDR2 sequences are LNHDA and SQIVND (reference sequence). This CDR3 has 15 amino acids. This chain's CDR3 is CATRDRDLPDQPQHF. The CDR3 DNA reads as TGTGCTACCCGGGACAGGGACCTTCCAGATCAGCCCCAGCATTTT.

This rearrangement joins TRBV6-4 to TRBJ1-6; D unclear. The CDR3 loop spans 19 amino acids. Trimming left V 0 bases short and J 6 bases short, with 21 bases between. Per germline, CDR1 MRHNA and CDR2 SNTAGT. The CDR3: CASSDSAGSAQGGNSPLHF. The CDR3 DNA reads as TGTGCCAGCAGTGACTCGGCCGGGTCCGCACAAGGTGGTAATTCACCCCTCCACTTT.

The chain is built from TRBV6-1 and TRBJ2-3; no definite D call. V dropped 1 base and J dropped 0 bases, with 8 bases sitting between them. Germline V lookup: CDR1 MNHNS, CDR2 SASEGT. The CDR3 is 15 residues long. This CDR3 is CASSEDFYSTDTQYF. Here the CDR3 DNA reads TGTGCCAGCAGTGAAGATTTCTATAGCACAGATACGCAGTATTTT.

This rearrangement joins TRBV9 to TRBJ2-7, with D uncertain. Germline V gene lookup returns CDR1 SGDLS and CDR2 YYNGEE. The length of the CDR3 is 11 residues. Trimming removed 3 bases from V and 6 bases from J, with 7 bases in between. The CDR3 DNA is TGTGCCAGCAGCGAACCCGGCGAGCAGTACTTC. Translation gives CASSEPGEQYF.

The chain has TRBV29-1 and TRBJ2-5; 7 bases fit TRBD2. In germline, CDR1 is SQVTM, CDR2 ANQGSEA. The CDR3 consists of 14 residues. After removal of 7 bases from V and 5 bases from J, the junction contained 13 bases not matched to a gene. CDR3 sequence (DNA): TGCAGCGCCAATAGCGGGTACGGAGCGGAGACCCAGTACTTC. Encoded protein: CSANSGYGAETQYF.

This chain uses TRBV10-3 with TRBJ1-2; 9 bases line up with TRBD1. V lost 8 bases and J lost 3; bases outside the gene matches: 7. CDR3 length: 14 amino acids. Germline V gene data show CDR1 as ENHRY and CDR2 as SYGVKD. CDR3 nucleotide sequence: TGTGCCATCTTAAGACAGGGGGGGGACTATGGCTACACCTTC. As protein: CAILRQGGDYGYTF.

This clone was counted a single time. This sequence joins TRBV27 and TRBJ1-5, with D perhaps matching TRBD1 (6 bases). V lost 4 bases to trimming and J lost 6 bases, with 10 bases between them. CDR3 length equals 13 residues. The V gene's germline CDR1 is MNHEY and CDR2 SMNVEV (reference sequence). The CDR3 sequence: CASSWGGGQPQHF. The CDR3 bases are TGTGCCAGCAGTTGGGGAGGGGGTCAGCCCCAGCATTTT.

The chain links TRBV10-3 to TRBJ2-2; 7 bases are shared with TRBD1. The CDR3 length is 16 residues. CDR1 and CDR2 from the germline V gene are ENHRY and SYGVKD. With 8 bases clipped from V and 1 base from J, the junction kept 10 bases outside the gene matches. CDR3 sequence: CAIEMSTGKNTGELFF. The DNA of the CDR3 is TGTGCCATCGAAATGTCGACAGGGAAGAACACCGGGGAGCTGTTTTTT.

This clone was picked up a small number of times. The V gene is TRBV30, the J gene TRBJ1-1; possibly TRBD1 for D (5 bases). The V end lost 6 bases, the J end lost 6 bases, and 17 bases lay between the germline ends. This CDR3 spans 13 amino acids. CDR1 and CDR2 (germline): GTSNPN, SVGIG (reference sequence). CDR3 sequence reads: CACPTGGSAEAFF. As DNA, the CDR3 is TGTGCCTGCCCCACCGGGGGTTCGGCTGAAGCTTTCTTT.

The chain carries TRBV18 and TRBJ2-3; a possible D gene is TRBD2 (6 bases). The CDR3 length is 16 residues. Per the germline V gene, CDR1 is KGHSH and CDR2 is LQKENI. Trimming took off 3 bases at V and 0 bases at J, with 13 bases between the two ends. The CDR3 DNA reads as TGTGCCAGCTCACCCGGCGGGGACCCTAGCACAGATACGCAGTATTTT. Translating gives CASSPGGDPSTDTQYF.

This chain links TRBV27 with TRBJ1-2; D uncertain. The CDR3 sequence is 16 residues long. CDR1 and CDR2 (germline): MNHEY, SMNVEV (reference sequence). Trimming cost V 5 bases and J 4 bases, with 20 bases left between them. The CDR3 is CASSETENTGLYGYTF. The CDR3 DNA is TGTGCCAGCAGTGAGACTGAGAACACGGGTCTCTATGGCTACACCTTC.

This chain uses TRBV12-5 with TRBJ2-7; D remains ambiguous. This CDR3 contains 14 residues. V lost 3 bases and J lost 1, with 10 bases in between. Germline-derived CDR1 and CDR2 are LGHNT and FRNRAP. The CDR3 DNA follows: TGTGCTAGTGGTTTTTCCGCTGAGTCCTACGAGCAGTACTTC. Protein: CASGFSAESYEQYF.

The genes are TRBV13 and TRBJ2-3; 7 bases match TRBD1. The CDR3 totals 13 residues. J was trimmed by 4 bases and V by 4 bases; bases with no gene match: 2. Germline CDR1 and CDR2: PRHDT and FYEKMQ (reference sequence). In DNA, the CDR3 is TGTGCCAGCAGCTCAGGACAGGCAGATACGCAGTATTTT. Its translation is CASSSGQADTQYF.

This clone was counted only a few times. V gene TRBV4-2 combines with J gene TRBJ2-7; 9 nucleotides align to TRBD2. The ends lost 2 bases at V and 1 base at J; junction bases unmatched: 6. The CDR3 is made up of 16 amino acids. The V gene's germline CDR1 is LGHNA and CDR2 YNFKEQ. CDR3 coding DNA: TGTGCCAGCAGCCAATCTACGACTAGCGGTTCCTACGAGCAGTACTTC. This encodes CASSQSTTSGSYEQYF.

The chain joins TRBV25-1 to TRBJ2-7, with D perhaps TRBD2 (6 bases). V was pared by 0 bases and J by 3 bases, with 21 bases between. This CDR3 contains 18 residues. Germline lookup yields CDR1 MGHDK and CDR2 SYGVNS. The CDR3 reads CASSEYFQGSGGHYEQYF. CDR3 in DNA: TGTGCCAGCAGTGAATATTTTCAAGGCAGTGGAGGGCACTACGAGCAGTACTTC.